One sample yielded the 20 T cell receptor beta chains listed below, sequenced in a study of blood T cell repertoires in COVID-19. This table comes from immunoSEQ multiplex PCR, and its TCRdb copy is limited to in-frame clones, with some not included. The profile shows around 200,000 clones, approximately 85% of them singletons. Material for sequencing was peripheral blood. These receptors were collected from a woman of 80 years or more with acute or convalescent COVID-19.

This chain uses TRBV25-1 with TRBJ1-6; 7 nucleotides agree with TRBD1. Germline assignment: CDR1 MGHDK and CDR2 SYGVNS. This CDR3 has 16 amino acids. J gave up 0 bases and V 11 bases, and 10 bases lay outside the gene matches. The CDR3 nucleotides are TGTGCCTTAGGACAGGCGTCGGGCTCCTATAATTCACCCCTCCACTTT. Translated, it gives CALGQASGSYNSPLHF.

This chain connects TRBV6-5 to TRBJ2-1, with TRBD2 identical over 13 bases. CDR3 length: 15 amino acids. CDR1 is MNHEY and CDR2 is SVGAGI in the germline V gene. V lost 6 bases, J lost 4 bases, and 3 bases stayed unmatched. CDR3 nucleotide sequence: TGTGCCAGCAGCCTGACTAGCGGGGGGTACAATGAGCAGTTCTTC. Translation: CASSLTSGGYNEQFF.

The J gene is TRBJ2-7, the V gene TRBV13, with 8 bases matching TRBD2. The CDR3 totals 15 residues. Per germline, CDR1 PRHDT and CDR2 FYEKMQ (reference sequence). The V segment lost 0 bases and the J segment 6 bases; nucleotides outside the gene matches: 7. The CDR3 nucleotides read TGTGCCAGCAGCTTAGGCGTGGGACTAGTACGCGAGCAGTACTTC. Translated, it gives CASSLGVGLVREQYF.

The J gene is TRBJ2-7, the V gene TRBV6-6, with D maybe TRBD1 (6 bases). Germline-derived CDR1 and CDR2 are MNHNY and SVGAGI (reference sequence). The V end lost 0 bases, the J end lost 7 bases, and 16 bases lay between the germline ends. The CDR3 extends over 15 amino acids. CDR3 DNA: TGTGCCAGCAGTTACTCGAGCTGGGGGCGCGGTGAGCAGTACTTC. The encoded protein is CASSYSSWGRGEQYF.

This clone was counted a few times. J is TRBJ2-7 and V is TRBV5-1; 14 bases match TRBD2. The V gene end was trimmed by 0 bases and the J gene end by 7 bases; junction bases not matched to a gene: 6. CDR3 size: 16 residues. In germline, CDR1 is SGHRS, CDR2 YFSETQ. The CDR3 DNA reads TGCGCCAGCAGCTTGGCCGCGGGACTAGCGGGAGAAGAGCAGTACTTC. It specifies CASSLAAGLAGEEQYF.

The J gene is TRBJ1-1, the V gene TRBV21-1; the DNA was not used to check the table's D call, TRBD1. TRBV21-1 is a pseudogene segment. CDR3 length: 15 residues. The CDR3 here is CASNTPGAQNTEAFF. The CDR3, as DNA: TGTGCCAGCAACACCCCAGGGGCCCAGAACACTGAAGCTTTCTTT.

This chain uses TRBV30 with TRBJ1-4; tentative D call: TRBD1 (5 bases). The V gene's germline CDR1 is GTSNPN and CDR2 SVGIG (reference sequence). Trimming took off 3 bases at V and 3 bases at J, with 8 bases between the two ends. This CDR3 region has 13 residues. For the CDR3, the DNA is TGTGCCTGGAGCCAGGGCCCTAATGAAAAACTGTTTTTT. It codes for CAWSQGPNEKLFF. Full variable domain (outside the CDR3, taken from reference TRBV30 and TRBJ1-4): SQTIHQWPATLVQPVGSPLSLECTVEGTSNPNLYWYRQAAGRGLQLLFYSVGIGQISSEVPQNLSASRPQDRQFILSSKKLLLSDSGFYLCAWSQGPNEKLFFGSGTQLSVL.

The gene calls are TRBV3-1 (or the pseudogene TRBV3-2) and TRBJ2-3; TRBD1 is a possible D gene (6 bases). The V gene's germline CDR1 is LGHDT and CDR2 YNNKEL (reference sequence). This CDR3 contains 15 residues. V lost 2 bases and J lost 6, with 15 bases in between. CDR3 sequence reads: CASSQHNRESDTQYF. CDR3 nucleotides: TGTGCCAGCAGCCAACACAACAGGGAATCGGATACGCAGTATTTT.

The chain uses TRBV5-6 and TRBJ2-7; perhaps TRBD1 as D (6 bases). The CDR3 extends over 13 amino acids. Trimming removed 6 bases at V and 2 bases at J, with 12 bases between. CDR1 and CDR2 (germline): SGHDT, YYEEEE. The CDR3: CASTRDTAYEQYF. The CDR3 nucleotides read TGTGCCAGCACCCGGGACACAGCCTACGAGCAGTACTTC.

The chain recombines TRBV20-1 with TRBJ1-4; no reliable D call. With 3 bases removed from V and 11 bases from J, the gap between germline ends came to 10 bases. Germline V gives CDR1 DFQATT, CDR2 SNEGSKA (reference sequence). The CDR3 sequence is 11 residues long. This CDR3 reads CSARRGQKLFF. The CDR3 DNA reads TGCAGTGCTAGGCGCGGGCAGAAACTGTTTTTT.

This chain uses TRBV5-1 with TRBJ1-1; no reliable D call. The V end lost 3 bases, the J end lost 7 bases, and 13 bases lay between the germline ends. CDR1 and CDR2 from the germline V gene are SGHRS and YFSETQ. The CDR3 is 13 residues long. The CDR3 region is CASSSITTVEAFF. The DNA of the CDR3 is TGCGCCAGCAGCTCGATTACCACTGTTGAAGCTTTCTTT.

In its sample, this clone was seen a few times. The chain uses TRBV7-3 and TRBJ1-2; the D gene is possibly TRBD1 (6 bases). V lost 4 bases and J lost 4, with 7 bases in between. Germline V CDR1 and CDR2: SGHTA, FQGTGA. This CDR3 has 12 residues. The CDR3 loop is CASSSDSYGYTF. The CDR3 DNA reads TGTGCCAGCAGCTCGGACAGCTATGGCTACACCTTC. Using reference TRBV7-3 and TRBJ1-2 for the parts outside the CDR3, the full variable domain is GAGVSQTPSNKVTEKGKYVELRCDPISGHTALYWYRQSLGQGPEFLIYFQGTGAADDSGLPNDRFFAVRPEGSVSTLKIQRTERGDSAVYLCASSSDSYGYTFGSGTRLTVV.

CDR3 protein: CASSLSGGRQMGEQYF. The CDR3 DNA reads as TGTGCCAGCAGCTTGTCTGGCGGTAGGCAGATGGGCGAGCAGTACTTC. V is TRBV7-2 and J is TRBJ2-7; D gene unclear. Germline-derived CDR1 and CDR2 are SGHTA and FQGNSA. The CDR3 is 16 residues long. Trimming took 3 bases from V and 6 from J, leaving 21 bases between them.

The genes are TRBV21-1 and TRBJ1-1; TRBD1 is the table's D call and was not checked against the DNA. TRBV21-1 is listed as a pseudogene. CDR3 length: 16 residues. CDR3 amino acids: CASSFRTGGVDTEAFF. The CDR3 region has the DNA TGTGCCAGCAGCTTCCGGACAGGGGGGGTCGACACTGAAGCTTTCTTT.

The J gene is TRBJ2-5, the V gene TRBV29-1, with D possibly matching TRBD2 (6 bases). Per germline, CDR1 SQVTM and CDR2 ANQGSEA. The CDR3 runs 13 residues. Trimming took off 6 bases at V and 1 base at J, with 12 bases between the two ends. The CDR3 loop reads CSVARGLQETQYF. Here the CDR3 DNA reads TGCAGCGTGGCCCGGGGACTCCAAGAGACCCAGTACTTC.

This rearrangement joins TRBV6-5 to TRBJ1-1, with 7 bases matching TRBD1. The junction had 2 bases not matched to a gene; V was cut back by 0 bases and J by 4 bases. From germline, CDR1 is MNHEY and CDR2 SVGAGI. The length of the CDR3 is 14 residues. This CDR3 reads CASSYSQGGTEAFF. The CDR3 nucleotides read TGTGCCAGCAGTTACTCTCAGGGGGGCACTGAAGCTTTCTTT.

In this sample, this clone turned up once. The chain recombines TRBV10-3 with TRBJ2-5; 9 positions agree with TRBD1. V dropped 10 bases and J dropped 5; count of bases not matched to a gene: 5. This CDR3 is built from 12 residues. Germline values: CDR1 ENHRY, CDR2 SYGVKD. This CDR3 is CATGTGRETQYF. CDR3 nucleotide sequence: TGTGCCACCGGGACAGGGAGGGAGACCCAGTACTTC.

The chain joins TRBV7-2 to TRBJ1-4, with 10 bases that match TRBD1. The ends lost 4 bases at V and 8 bases at J; junction bases unmatched: 7. The length of the CDR3 is 15 residues. Germline V gene lookup returns CDR1 SGHTA and CDR2 FQGNSA. CDR3 DNA sequence: TGTGCCAGCAGCTCCCGCGGGACAGGGGAAGAAAAACTGTTTTTT. Translating gives CASSSRGTGEEKLFF.

The chain is built from TRBV15 and TRBJ1-2; D not resolved. CDR3 size: 15 residues. Trimming took off 2 bases at V and 4 bases at J, with 14 bases between the two ends. Per the germline V gene, CDR1 is LNHNV and CDR2 is YYDKDF (reference sequence). CDR3 coding DNA: TGTGCCACCAGCAGAACCCGGCAGGCTTCCTATGGCTACACCTTC. Its protein is CATSRTRQASYGYTF.

This chain uses TRBV5-1 with TRBJ1-5; 9 nucleotides match TRBD1. The ends lost 0 bases at V and 6 bases at J; junction bases unmatched: 4. Germline lookup yields CDR1 SGHRS and CDR2 YFSETQ. The length of the CDR3 is 15 residues. CDR3 amino acids: CASSLAGTGTQPQHF. DNA of the CDR3: TGCGCCAGCAGCTTGGCCGGGACAGGGACTCAGCCCCAGCATTTT.